This section outlines one T cell receptor beta chain sequence together with its context. No antigen is known for it. The data derive from a study of persistence of HIV-infected CD4 T cells. Study summary: Suppressive ART had lasted a median of roughly eight years. Study-wide points: Compared with CD3/CD28-stimulated cells, CMV- and Gag-responding cells showed lower TCRbeta richness.

The length of the CDR3 is 15 residues. Trimming pared 1 base from V and 4 bases from J, leaving 12 bases between. Germline V gene data show CDR1 as SGHDT and CDR2 as YYEEEE. Nonspecific anti-CD3/anti-CD28 bead stimulation represents the broad CD4+ T cell repertoire. Responding CD4+ T cells were sorted by upregulation of both CD40 ligand and CD69. CD8+ T cells were removed from PBMCs prior to stimulation. Sequencing used immunoSEQ version 4 in survey mode. Template was genomic DNA at around 9.3 ng/uL, with up to 1 ug used per sample. Sequencing was performed with immunoSEQ multiplex PCR; in TCRdb, only in-frame clones are kept and a portion is missing. The data contain about 43,000 clones, around 89% of them singletons.

The sequence was obtained from an adult man with HIV who was CMV-seropositive. The sample in question was CD4+ T cells sorted from PBMCs after roughly 18-hour stimulation, obtained from a patient who received antiretroviral therapy. The J gene is TRBJ1-3, the V gene TRBV5-6; D remains unclear. The CDR3 sequence: CASSLFGPTGNTIYF. CDR3 bases: TGTGCCAGCAGCTTGTTCGGTCCTACAGGAAACACCATATATTTT.